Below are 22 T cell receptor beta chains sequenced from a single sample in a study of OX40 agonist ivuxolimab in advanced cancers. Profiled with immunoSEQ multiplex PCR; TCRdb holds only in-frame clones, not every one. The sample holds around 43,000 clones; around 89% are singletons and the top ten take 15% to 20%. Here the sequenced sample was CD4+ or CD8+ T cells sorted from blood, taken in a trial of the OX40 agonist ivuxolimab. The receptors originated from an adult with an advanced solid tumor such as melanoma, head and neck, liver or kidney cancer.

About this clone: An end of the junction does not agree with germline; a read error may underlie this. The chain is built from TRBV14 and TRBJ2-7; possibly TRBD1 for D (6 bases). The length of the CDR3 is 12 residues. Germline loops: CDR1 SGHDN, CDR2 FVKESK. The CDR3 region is CASSVTDSIEFF. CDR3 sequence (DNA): TGTGCCAGCAGCGTAACGGACAGTATCGAGTTCTTC. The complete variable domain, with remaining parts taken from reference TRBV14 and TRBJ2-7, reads EAGVTQFPSHSVIEKGQTVTLRCDPISGHDNLYWYRRVMGKEIKFLLHFVKESKQDESGMPNNRFLAERTGGTYSTLKVQPAELEDSGVYFCASSVTDSIEFFGPGTRLTVT.

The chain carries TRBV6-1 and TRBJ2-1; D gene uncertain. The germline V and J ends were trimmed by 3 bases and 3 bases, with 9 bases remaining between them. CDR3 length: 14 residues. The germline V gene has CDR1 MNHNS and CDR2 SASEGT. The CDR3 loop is CASSDPEIYNEQFF. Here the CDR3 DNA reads TGTGCCAGCAGTGACCCCGAAATCTACAATGAGCAGTTCTTC.

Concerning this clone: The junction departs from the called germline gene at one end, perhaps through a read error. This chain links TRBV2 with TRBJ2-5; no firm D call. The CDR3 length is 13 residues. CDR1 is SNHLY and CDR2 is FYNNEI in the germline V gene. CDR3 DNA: TGTGCCAGCAGCCCCCGGTCGGAAGAGACCCGGTACTTC. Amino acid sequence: CASSPRSEETRYF.

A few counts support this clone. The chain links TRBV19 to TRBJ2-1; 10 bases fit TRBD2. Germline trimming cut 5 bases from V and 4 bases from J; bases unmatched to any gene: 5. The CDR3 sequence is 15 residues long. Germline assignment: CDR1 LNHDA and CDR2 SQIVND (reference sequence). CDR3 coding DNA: TGTGCCAGTAGTGAATTAGCGGGGGGTTACAATGAGCAGTTCTTC. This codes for CASSELAGGYNEQFF.

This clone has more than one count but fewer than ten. The CDR3 DNA reads as TGCGCCAGCAGCCACCATGGACAGGGGCGGGAGAACACTGAAGCTTTCTTT. It translates to CASSHHGQGRENTEAFF. The chain links TRBV4-1 to TRBJ1-1, with 9 positions matching TRBD1. V lost 3 bases, J lost 1 base, and 9 bases stayed unmatched. The germline V gene encodes CDR1 MGHRA and CDR2 YSYEKL. The CDR3 runs 17 residues.

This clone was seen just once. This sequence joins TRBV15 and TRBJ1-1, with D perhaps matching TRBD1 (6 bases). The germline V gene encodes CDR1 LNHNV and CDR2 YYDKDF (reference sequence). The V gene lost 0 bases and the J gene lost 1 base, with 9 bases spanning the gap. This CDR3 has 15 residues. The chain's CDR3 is CATSRDRGPNTEAFF. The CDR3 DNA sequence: TGTGCCACCAGCAGAGATCGGGGGCCGAACACTGAAGCTTTCTTT.

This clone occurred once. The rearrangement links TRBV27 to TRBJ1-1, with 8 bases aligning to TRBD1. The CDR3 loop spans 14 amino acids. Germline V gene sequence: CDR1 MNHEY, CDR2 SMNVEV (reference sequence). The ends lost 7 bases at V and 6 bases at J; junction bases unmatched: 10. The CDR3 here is CASTRTGSYAEAFF. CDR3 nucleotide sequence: TGTGCCAGCACCCGGACAGGGTCGTATGCTGAAGCTTTCTTT.

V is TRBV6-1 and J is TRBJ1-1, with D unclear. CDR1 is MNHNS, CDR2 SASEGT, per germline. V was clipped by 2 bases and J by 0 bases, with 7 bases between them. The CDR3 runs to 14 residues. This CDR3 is CASSEKGMNTEAFF. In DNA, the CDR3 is TGTGCCAGCAGTGAAAAGGGTATGAACACTGAAGCTTTCTTT.

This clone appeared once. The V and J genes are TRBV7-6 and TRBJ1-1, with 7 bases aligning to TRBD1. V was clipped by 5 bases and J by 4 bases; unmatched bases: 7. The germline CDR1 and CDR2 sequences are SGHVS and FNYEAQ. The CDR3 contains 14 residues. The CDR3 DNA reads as TGTGCCAGCAGCATAGGGGGCGGCCCCACTGAAGCTTTCTTT. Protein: CASSIGGGPTEAFF. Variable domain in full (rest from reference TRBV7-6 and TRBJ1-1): GAGVSQSPRYKVTKRGQDVALRCDPISGHVSLYWYRQALGQGPEFLTYFNYEAQQDKSGLPNDRFSAERPEGSISTLTIQRTEQRDSAMYRCASSIGGGPTEAFFGQGTRLTVV.

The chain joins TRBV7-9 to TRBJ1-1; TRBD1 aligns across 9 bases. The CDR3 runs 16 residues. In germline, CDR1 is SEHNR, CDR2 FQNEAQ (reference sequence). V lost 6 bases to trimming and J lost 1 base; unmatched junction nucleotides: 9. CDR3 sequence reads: CASRDRGKGANTEAFF. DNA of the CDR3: TGTGCCAGCAGGGACAGGGGAAAGGGTGCGAACACTGAAGCTTTCTTT.

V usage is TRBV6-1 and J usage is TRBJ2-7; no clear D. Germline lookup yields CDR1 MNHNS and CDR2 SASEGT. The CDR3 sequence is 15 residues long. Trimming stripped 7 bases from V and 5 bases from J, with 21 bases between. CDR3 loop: CASNRPLEFDHEQYF. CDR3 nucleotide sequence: TGTGCCAGCAATAGACCCTTGGAGTTTGACCACGAGCAGTACTTC.

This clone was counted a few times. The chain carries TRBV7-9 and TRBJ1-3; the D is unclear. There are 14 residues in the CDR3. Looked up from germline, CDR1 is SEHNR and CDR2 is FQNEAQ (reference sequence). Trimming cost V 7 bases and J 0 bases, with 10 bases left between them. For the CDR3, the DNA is TGTGCCAGCATGGCCCAGAGCTCTGGAAACACCATATATTTT. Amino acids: CASMAQSSGNTIYF.

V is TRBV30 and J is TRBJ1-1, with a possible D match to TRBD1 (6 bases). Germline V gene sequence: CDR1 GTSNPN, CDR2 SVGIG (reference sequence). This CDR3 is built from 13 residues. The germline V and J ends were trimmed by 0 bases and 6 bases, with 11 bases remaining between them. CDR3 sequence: CAWSVSRGAEAFF. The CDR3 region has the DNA TGTGCCTGGAGTGTATCGAGGGGGGCTGAAGCTTTCTTT.

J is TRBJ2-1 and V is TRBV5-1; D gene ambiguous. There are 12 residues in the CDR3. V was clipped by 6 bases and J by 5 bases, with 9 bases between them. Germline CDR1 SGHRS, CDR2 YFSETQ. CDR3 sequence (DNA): TGCGCCAGCAATCTTGCAGACAATGAGCAGTTCTTC. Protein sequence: CASNLADNEQFF.

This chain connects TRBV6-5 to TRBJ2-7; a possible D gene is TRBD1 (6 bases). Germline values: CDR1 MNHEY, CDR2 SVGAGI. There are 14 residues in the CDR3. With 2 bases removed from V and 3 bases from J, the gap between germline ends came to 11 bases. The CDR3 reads CASSYVDSLYEQYF. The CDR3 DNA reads TGTGCCAGCAGTTACGTGGACAGTCTCTACGAGCAGTACTTC.

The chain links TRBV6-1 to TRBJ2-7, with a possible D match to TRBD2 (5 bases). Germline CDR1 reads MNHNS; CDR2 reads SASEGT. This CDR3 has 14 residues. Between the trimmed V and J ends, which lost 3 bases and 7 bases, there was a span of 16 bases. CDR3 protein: CASSDRTDLGEQYF. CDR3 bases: TGTGCCAGCAGTGACAGGACGGACTTGGGGGAGCAGTACTTC.

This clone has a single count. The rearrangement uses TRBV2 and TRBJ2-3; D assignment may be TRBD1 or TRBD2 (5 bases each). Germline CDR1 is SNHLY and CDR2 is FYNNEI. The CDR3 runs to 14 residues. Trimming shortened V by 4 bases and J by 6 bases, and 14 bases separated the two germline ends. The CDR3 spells CASSAGTLADTQYF. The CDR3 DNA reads TGTGCCAGCAGTGCCGGGACCCTTGCCGATACGCAGTATTTT.

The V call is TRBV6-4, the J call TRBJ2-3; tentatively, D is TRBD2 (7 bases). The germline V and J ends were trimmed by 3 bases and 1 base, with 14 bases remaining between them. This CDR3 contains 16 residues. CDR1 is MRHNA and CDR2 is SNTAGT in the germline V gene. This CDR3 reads CASSEEGGSGTDTQYF. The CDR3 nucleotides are TGTGCCAGCAGTGAAGAGGGGGGGAGTGGCACAGATACGCAGTATTTT.

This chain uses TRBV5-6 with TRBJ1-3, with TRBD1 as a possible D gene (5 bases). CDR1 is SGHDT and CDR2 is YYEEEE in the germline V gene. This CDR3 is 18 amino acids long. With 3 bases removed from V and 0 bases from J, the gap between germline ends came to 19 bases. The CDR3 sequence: CASSSEVVGAPSGNTIYF. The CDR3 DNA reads TGTGCCAGCAGCTCCGAGGTGGTAGGGGCCCCCTCTGGAAACACCATATATTTT. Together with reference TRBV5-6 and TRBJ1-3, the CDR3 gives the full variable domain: DAGVTQSPTHLIKTRGQQVTLRCSPKSGHDTVSWYQQALGQGPQFIFQYYEEEERQRGNFPDRFSGHQFPNYSSELNVNALLLGDSALYLCASSSEVVGAPSGNTIYFGEGSWLTVV.

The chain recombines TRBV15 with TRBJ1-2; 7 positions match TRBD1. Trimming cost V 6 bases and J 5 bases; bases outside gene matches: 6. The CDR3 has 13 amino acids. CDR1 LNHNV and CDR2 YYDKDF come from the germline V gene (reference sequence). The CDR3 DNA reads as TGTGCCACCAGGGACAGGCTCATATATGGCTACACCTTC. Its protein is CATRDRLIYGYTF.

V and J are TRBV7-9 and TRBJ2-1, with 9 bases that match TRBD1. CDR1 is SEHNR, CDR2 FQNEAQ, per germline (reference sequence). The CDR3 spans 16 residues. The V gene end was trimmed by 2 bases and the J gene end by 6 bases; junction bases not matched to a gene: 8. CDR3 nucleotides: TGTGCCAGCAGCTTACGCCGGGACAGGGCGCGCAATGAGCAGTTCTTC. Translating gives CASSLRRDRARNEQFF.

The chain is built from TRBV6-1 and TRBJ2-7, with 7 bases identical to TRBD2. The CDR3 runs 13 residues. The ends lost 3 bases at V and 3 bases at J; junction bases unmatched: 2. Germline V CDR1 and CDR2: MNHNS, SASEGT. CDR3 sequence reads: CASSEPGGYEQYF. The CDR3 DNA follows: TGTGCCAGCAGTGAGCCGGGGGGCTACGAGCAGTACTTC.